The sequence of this T cell receptor (beta chain) was determined in a study of PD-1 blockade in mismatch repair-deficient tumors. About the research overall: Patients had approximately 12 mismatch repair-deficient cancer types, all previously treated and progressing.

This clone was counted a single time. The method was immunoSEQ multiplex PCR; TCRdb's version includes in-frame clones alone and lacks a portion of them. The sample has 30,000 to 40,000 clones; around 80% are singletons. All patients were mismatch repair deficient, assessed by either PCR or immunohistochemistry. After removal of 0 bases from V and 0 bases from J, the junction contained 3 bases not matched to a gene. Germline assignment: CDR1 SGDLS and CDR2 YYNGEE. This CDR3 spans 15 amino acids. The source was PBMCs, collected roughly 6 weeks after starting pembrolizumab. The source of this sequence is an adult with mismatch repair-deficient cancer. The gene calls are TRBV9 and TRBJ2-7; 7 bases are shared with TRBD2. The CDR3 sequence: CASSVESGVSYEQYF. In DNA form, the CDR3 reads TGTGCCAGCAGCGTAGAGAGCGGGGTCTCCTACGAGCAGTACTTC.